The next 17 T cell receptor beta chains were all read from a single sample in a study of shared clonotypes between healthy human individuals. Produced via immunoSEQ multiplex PCR; TCRdb's table is partial and in-frame only. The table records fewer than 500,000 clones, roughly 79% of them present only once. The sequencing sample was made of PBMCs. These receptors were collected from a woman aged 40 to 55 in good health. Some clones in this sample may be carry-over from other donors' samples.

The chain is built from TRBV11-3 and TRBJ2-2; no clear D. V lost 3 bases and J 3 bases, leaving 5 bases between the germline ends. The CDR3 sequence is 13 residues long. Germline CDR1 reads SGHNT; CDR2 reads YENEEA. CDR3 sequence (DNA): TGTGCCAGCAGCTTTAGATACACCGGGGAGCTGTTTTTT. Translated, it gives CASSFRYTGELFF. Full variable domain (rest looked up from reference TRBV11-3 and TRBJ2-2): EAGVVQSPRYKIIEKKQPVAFWCNPISGHNTLYWYLQNLGQGPELLIRYENEEAVDDSQLPKDRFSAERLKGVDSTLKIQPAELGDSAVYLCASSFRYTGELFFGEGSRLTVL.

The chain carries TRBV7-2 and TRBJ2-3; unclear D gene. Germline-derived CDR1 and CDR2 are SGHTA and FQGNSA. The CDR3 loop spans 12 amino acids. With 5 bases removed from V and 6 bases from J, the gap between germline ends came to 9 bases. CDR3 protein: CASSLTRDTQYF. In DNA form, the CDR3 reads TGTGCCAGCAGCCTTACCAGGGATACGCAGTATTTT.

The rearrangement links TRBV4-3 to TRBJ1-4, with 7 bases matching TRBD1. The CDR3 is 19 residues long. Germline values: CDR1 LGHNA, CDR2 YSLEER. V lost 1 base to trimming and J lost 3 bases; unmatched junction nucleotides: 14. CDR3 amino acids: CASSQGTLRGRLANEKLFF. CDR3 bases: TGCGCCAGCAGCCAAGGGACTTTAAGGGGGCGCTTGGCTAATGAAAAACTGTTTTTT.

The CDR3, as DNA: TGTGCCAGCAGTTGGGGGACTCGGGGGGTCTACGAGCAGTACTTC. This sequence encodes CASSWGTRGVYEQYF. This sequence joins TRBV28 and TRBJ2-7; 7 nucleotides agree with TRBD2. Losses at the gene ends were 4 bases for V and 3 bases for J; bases not matched to a gene: 9. Germline lookup yields CDR1 MDHEN and CDR2 SYDVKM. This CDR3 has 15 amino acids. The complete variable domain, with remaining parts taken from reference TRBV28 and TRBJ2-7, reads DVKVTQSSRYLVKRTGEKVFLECVQDMDHENMFWYRQDPGLGLRLIYFSYDVKMKEKGDIPEGYSVSREKKERFSLILESASTNQTSMYLCASSWGTRGVYEQYFGPGTRLTVT.

This chain joins TRBV6-6 and TRBJ2-7, with a possible D match to TRBD2 (6 bases). Germline CDR1 and CDR2: MNHNY and SVGAGI (reference sequence). The CDR3 is 14 residues long. The V end was cut by 6 bases, the J end by 1 base, with 13 bases between. The CDR3 bases are TGTGCCAGCAGGGTAGCGGAGCTATCCTACGAGCAGTACTTC. Protein product: CASRVAELSYEQYF.

This clone appeared a few times. The chain carries TRBV25-1 and TRBJ1-5, with TRBD1 matching over 10 bases. Germline CDR1 reads MGHDK; CDR2 reads SYGVNS. V dropped 2 bases and J dropped 6; count of bases not matched to a gene: 7. The CDR3 contains 16 residues. CDR3 coding DNA: TGTGCCAGCAGTGAAATGGACAGGGGGGATGGTCAGCCCCAGCATTTT. It yields the protein CASSEMDRGDGQPQHF. Full variable domain (remainder filled in from reference TRBV25-1 and TRBJ1-5): EADIYQTPRYLVIGTGKKITLECSQTMGHDKMYWYQQDPGMELHLIHYSYGVNSTEKGDLSSESTVSRIRTEHFPLTLESARPSHTSQYLCASSEMDRGDGQPQHFGDGTRLSIL.

The chain couples TRBV6-1 to TRBJ2-7; TRBD1 matches at 7 bases. This CDR3 is built from 15 residues. Germline loops: CDR1 MNHNS, CDR2 SASEGT. V lost 1 base to trimming and J lost 8 bases; unmatched junction nucleotides: 11. In nucleotides, the CDR3 is TGTGCCAGCAGTGAAGGGGACAGAATCCCCAGCCAGCAGTACTTC. Amino acids: CASSEGDRIPSQQYF.

The chain is built from TRBV5-1 and TRBJ2-4; 9 bases are a match to TRBD1. The V gene end was trimmed by 4 bases and the J gene end by 7 bases; junction bases not matched to a gene: 6. The germline V gene has CDR1 SGHRS and CDR2 YFSETQ. CDR3 length: 14 amino acids. CDR3 coding DNA: TGCGCCAGCAGCCCAGACAGGGGGAACAACATTCAGTACTTC. It translates to CASSPDRGNNIQYF.

The chain recombines TRBV2 with TRBJ2-3; D is undetermined. Germline CDR1 SNHLY, CDR2 FYNNEI. With 2 bases removed from V and 2 bases from J, the gap between germline ends came to 14 bases. The CDR3 is 16 amino acids. Here the CDR3 DNA reads TGTGCCAGCAGTGAATCCCTCCGACAATACACAGATACGCAGTATTTT. It codes for CASSESLRQYTDTQYF.

This sequence joins TRBV25-1 and TRBJ1-6, with 9 bases that match TRBD1. The CDR3 totals 14 residues. Germline V lookup: CDR1 MGHDK, CDR2 SYGVNS. Germline trimming cut 6 bases from V and 10 bases from J; bases unmatched to any gene: 7. CDR3 amino acids: CASRPGQGGSPLHF. CDR3 sequence (DNA): TGTGCCAGCAGACCGGGACAGGGCGGCTCACCCCTCCACTTT.

V gene TRBV11-2 combines with J gene TRBJ2-1; TRBD2 matches 11 bases. With V trimmed by 5 bases and J by 10 bases, 13 bases remained unmatched. The CDR3 contains 16 residues. Germline CDR1 SGHAT, CDR2 FQNNGV. CDR3 sequence reads: CASSQPGLAGGIEQFF. DNA for the CDR3: TGTGCCAGCAGCCAACCGGGCCTAGCGGGAGGTATCGAGCAGTTCTTC.

V and J are TRBV6-6 and TRBJ1-5; D is perhaps TRBD1 (6 bases). This CDR3 has 13 amino acids. Looked up from germline, CDR1 is MNHNY and CDR2 is SVGAGI (reference sequence). V gave up 4 bases and J gave up 6 bases, with 10 bases separating them. This CDR3 reads CASSLGGGQPQHF. The DNA for the CDR3 is TGTGCCAGCAGTTTGGGGGGCGGTCAGCCCCAGCATTTT.

The V gene is TRBV19, the J gene TRBJ2-7; 8 bases are shared with TRBD2. Germline V gene lookup returns CDR1 LNHDA and CDR2 SQIVND (reference sequence). The ends lost 7 bases at V and 1 base at J; junction bases unmatched: 6. The CDR3 runs 14 residues. Here the CDR3 reads CASKREGSSYEQYF. CDR3 sequence (DNA): TGTGCCAGTAAACGGGAGGGCAGTTCCTACGAGCAGTACTTC.

The sample holds one count of this clone. CDR3 in amino acids: CASSPGEGGDEQFF. The DNA for the CDR3 is TGTGCCAGCAGCCCGGGGGAGGGGGGTGATGAGCAGTTCTTC. The rearrangement joins TRBV7-9 to TRBJ2-1; tentatively, D is TRBD2 (7 bases). This CDR3 is 14 amino acids long. The V and J ends lost 5 bases and 8 bases respectively, with 16 bases between them. CDR1 is SEHNR, CDR2 FQNEAQ, per germline (reference sequence).

V usage is TRBV6-5 and J usage is TRBJ1-4, with D perhaps TRBD1 (5 bases). The V and J ends lost 5 bases and 5 bases respectively, with 15 bases between them. The CDR3 sequence is 15 residues long. CDR1 is MNHEY, CDR2 SVGAGI, per germline. The CDR3 loop reads CASSPPGTDNEKLFF. CDR3 in DNA: TGTGCCAGCAGTCCCCCCGGGACGGACAATGAAAAACTGTTTTTT.

The chain is built from TRBV5-1 and TRBJ2-2; D unclear. CDR1 is SGHRS, CDR2 YFSETQ, per germline. The CDR3 length is 14 residues. The ends were cut back, 2 bases at V and 3 bases at J, with 8 bases in the middle. Here the CDR3 DNA reads TGCGCCAGCAGCTTTGTTGTGGACACCGGGGAGCTGTTTTTT. Residues: CASSFVVDTGELFF.

The chain carries TRBV7-8 and TRBJ2-2, with D maybe TRBD1 (6 bases). The CDR3 contains 18 residues. Germline V gene data show CDR1 as SGHVS and CDR2 as FQNEAQ. The V gene lost 4 bases and the J gene lost 2 bases, with 20 bases spanning the gap. CDR3 residues: CASSSPATGLPNTGELFF. The CDR3, as DNA: TGTGCCAGCAGCTCACCCGCGACAGGACTCCCAAACACCGGGGAGCTGTTTTTT.